The clone carrying this TCR beta chain came up many times. The CDR3 totals 13 residues. The V gene's germline CDR1 is SGDLS and CDR2 YYNGEE. V was trimmed by 5 bases and J by 7 bases, leaving 13 bases between them. Donors were healthy Caucasian individuals from Russia aged about 6 to 90. A J-beta primer mix and a sample-barcoded 5' primer were used in a second PCR of roughly 6 to 12 cycles. MiXCR, applied by TCRdb to the 5' RACE reads, yields one record per CDR3 protein. Here the sample spans 1.5 million to 2 million distinct CDR3 sequences, over 25% being singletons. The data belong to a study of blood T cells in healthy people across ages.

The V call is TRBV9, the J call TRBJ2-1, with D tentatively TRBD1 or TRBD2 (5 bases each). What was sequenced was blood. The TCR was taken from a woman aged 25-40 years in good health. The CDR3: CASSSRGGNEQFF. The CDR3 nucleotides are TGTGCCAGCAGTTCCCGTGGGGGTAATGAGCAGTTCTTC.